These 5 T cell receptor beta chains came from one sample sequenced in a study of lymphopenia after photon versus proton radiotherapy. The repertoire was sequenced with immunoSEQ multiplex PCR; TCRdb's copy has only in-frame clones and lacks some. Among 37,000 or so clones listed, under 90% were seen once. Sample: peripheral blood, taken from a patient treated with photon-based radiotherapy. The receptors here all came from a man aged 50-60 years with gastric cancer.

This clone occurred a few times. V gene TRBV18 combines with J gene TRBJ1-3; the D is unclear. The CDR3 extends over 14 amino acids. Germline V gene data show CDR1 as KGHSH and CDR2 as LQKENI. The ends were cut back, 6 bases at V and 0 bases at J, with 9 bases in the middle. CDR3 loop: CASSPAGSGNTIYF. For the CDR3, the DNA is TGTGCCAGCTCTCCCGCTGGCTCTGGAAACACCATATATTTT.

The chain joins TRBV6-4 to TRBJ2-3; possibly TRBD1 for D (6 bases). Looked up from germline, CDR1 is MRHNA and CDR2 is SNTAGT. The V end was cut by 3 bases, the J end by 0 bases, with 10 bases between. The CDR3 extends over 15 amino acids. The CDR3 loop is CASSEGQQSTDTQYF. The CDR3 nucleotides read TGTGCCAGCAGTGAAGGACAGCAGAGCACAGATACGCAGTATTTT.

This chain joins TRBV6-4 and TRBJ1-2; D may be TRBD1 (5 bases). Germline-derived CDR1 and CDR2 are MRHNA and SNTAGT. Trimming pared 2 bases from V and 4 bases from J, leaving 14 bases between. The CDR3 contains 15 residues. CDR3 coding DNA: TGTGCCAGCAGTGACACCGACCGGGACCCCTATGGCTACACCTTC. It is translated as CASSDTDRDPYGYTF.

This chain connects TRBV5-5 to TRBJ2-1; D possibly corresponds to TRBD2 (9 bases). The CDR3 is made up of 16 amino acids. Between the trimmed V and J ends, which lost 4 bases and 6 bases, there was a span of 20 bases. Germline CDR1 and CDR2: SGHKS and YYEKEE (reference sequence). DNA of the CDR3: TGTGCCAGCAGCGGGACAGGACTAGCGAAGACCAATGAGCAGTTCTTC. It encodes CASSGTGLAKTNEQFF.

CDR3 loop: CASQHHREDTQYF. The CDR3 DNA follows: TGTGCCAGCCAACATCACAGGGAGGATACGCAGTATTTT. The chain carries TRBV11-3 and TRBJ2-3, with D possibly matching TRBD1 (6 bases). Trimming took off 8 bases at V and 6 bases at J, with 15 bases between the two ends. The CDR3 runs 13 residues. The germline V gene encodes CDR1 SGHNT and CDR2 YENEEA.